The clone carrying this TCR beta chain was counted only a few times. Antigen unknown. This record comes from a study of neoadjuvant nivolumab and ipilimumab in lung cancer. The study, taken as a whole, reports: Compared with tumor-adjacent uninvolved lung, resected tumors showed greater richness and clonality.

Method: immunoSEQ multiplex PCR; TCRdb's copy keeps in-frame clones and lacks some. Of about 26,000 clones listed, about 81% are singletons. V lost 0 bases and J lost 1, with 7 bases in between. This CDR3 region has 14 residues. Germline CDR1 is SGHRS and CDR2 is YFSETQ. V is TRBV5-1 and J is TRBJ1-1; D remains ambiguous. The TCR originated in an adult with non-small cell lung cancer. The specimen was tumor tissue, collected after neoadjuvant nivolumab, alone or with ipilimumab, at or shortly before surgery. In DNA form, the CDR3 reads TGCGCCAGCAGCTTGGTTGTGGGGAACACTGAAGCTTTCTTT. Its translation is CASSLVVGNTEAFF.